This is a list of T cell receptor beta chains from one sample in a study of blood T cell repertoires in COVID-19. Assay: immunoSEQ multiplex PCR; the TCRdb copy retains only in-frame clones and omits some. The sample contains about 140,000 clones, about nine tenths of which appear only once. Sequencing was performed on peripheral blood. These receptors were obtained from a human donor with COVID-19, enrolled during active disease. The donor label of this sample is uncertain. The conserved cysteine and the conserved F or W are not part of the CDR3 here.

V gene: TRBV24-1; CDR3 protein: ATSGPEGGYT
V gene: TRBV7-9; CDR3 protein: ASSRGGVPYEQY
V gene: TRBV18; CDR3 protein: ASSWGQGSDEQY
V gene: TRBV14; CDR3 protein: ASSQGQGWELF
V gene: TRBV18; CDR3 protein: ASSPRDRGNTIY
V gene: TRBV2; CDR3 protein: ASSTGVGETQY
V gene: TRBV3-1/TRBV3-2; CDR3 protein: ASSQEGVPYGYT
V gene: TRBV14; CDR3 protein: ASSQAPNSPLH
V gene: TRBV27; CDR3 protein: ASTPRGGASNQPQH
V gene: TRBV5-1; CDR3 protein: ASSLELSSYNEQF
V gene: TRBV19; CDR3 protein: ASSITGTVNYEQY
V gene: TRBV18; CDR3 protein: ASSPGTSGYEQY
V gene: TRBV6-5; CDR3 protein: ASTLPSRVHEQY
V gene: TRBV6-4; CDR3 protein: ASSPNRGNTEAF
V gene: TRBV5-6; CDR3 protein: ASSLRQRTEAF
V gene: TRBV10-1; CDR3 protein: ASSKTGRQSYGYT
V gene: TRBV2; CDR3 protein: ASTTGSYNSPLH
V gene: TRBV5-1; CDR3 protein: ASSLGYDRGGGNQPQH
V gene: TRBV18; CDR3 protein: ASSPGTANSYGYT
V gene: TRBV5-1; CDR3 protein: ASSLGPASFFSYNEQF
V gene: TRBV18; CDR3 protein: ASSPFGRSRGLNTEAF
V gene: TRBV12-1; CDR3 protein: ASSFRDFETYEQY
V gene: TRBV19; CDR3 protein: ASTKGGTLMTQY
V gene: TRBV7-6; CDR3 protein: ASSPGTGYSNTEAF
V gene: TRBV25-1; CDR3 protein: ASSERGASGFTDTQY
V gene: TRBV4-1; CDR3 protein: ASSPTQEPQEY
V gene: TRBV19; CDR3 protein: ASSIQGVNGYT
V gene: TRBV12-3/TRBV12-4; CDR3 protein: ASSWAADTQY
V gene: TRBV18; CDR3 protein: ASSPSQVEGFADTQY
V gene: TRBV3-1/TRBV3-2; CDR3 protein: ASSQDRYRRSSNQPQH
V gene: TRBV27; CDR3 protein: ASSLMGPSSYNEQF
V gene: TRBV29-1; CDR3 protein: SVETGGTSYNEQF
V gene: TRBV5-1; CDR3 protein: ASRGQETQY
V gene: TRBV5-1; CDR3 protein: ASSWGQGETQY
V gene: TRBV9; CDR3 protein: ASSAGLANSYNEQF
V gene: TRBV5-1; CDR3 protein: ASSLEGTSGTNPYEQY
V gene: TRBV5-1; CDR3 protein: ASSLGQGVGKLF
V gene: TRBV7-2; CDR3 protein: ASSPLQGAKGYT
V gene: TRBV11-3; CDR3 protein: ASSQDGGGAYEQY
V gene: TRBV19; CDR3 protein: ASSMAQGEGDTQY
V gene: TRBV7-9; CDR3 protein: ASSLGKGSEGYT